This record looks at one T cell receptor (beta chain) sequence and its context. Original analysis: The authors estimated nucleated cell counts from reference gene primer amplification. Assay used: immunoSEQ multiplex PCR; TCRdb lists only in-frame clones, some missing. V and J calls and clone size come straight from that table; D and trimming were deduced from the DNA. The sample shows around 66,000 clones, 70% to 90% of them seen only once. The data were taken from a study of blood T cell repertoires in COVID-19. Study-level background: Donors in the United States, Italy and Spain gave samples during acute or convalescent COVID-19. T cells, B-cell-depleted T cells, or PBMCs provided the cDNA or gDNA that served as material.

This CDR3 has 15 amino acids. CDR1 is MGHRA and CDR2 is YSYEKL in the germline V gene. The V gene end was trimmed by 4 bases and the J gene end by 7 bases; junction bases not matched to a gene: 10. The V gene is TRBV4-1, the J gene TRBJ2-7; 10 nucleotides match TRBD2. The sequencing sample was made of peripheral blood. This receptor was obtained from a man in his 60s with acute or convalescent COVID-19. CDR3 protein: CASSLRTSGFLEQYF. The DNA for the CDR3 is TGCGCCAGCAGCCTCCGGACTAGCGGATTCCTAGAGCAGTACTTC.